Each of the 8 T cell receptor beta chains below was sequenced from the same sample in a study of T cells in Graves' hyperthyroidism and ophthalmopathy. There were TCR beta CDR3 regions amplified from RNA transcripts. When the TCR CDR3 underwent first-round RT-PCR, the HTBI primer set was used. MiXCR was run by TCRdb on the multiplex PCR reads, yielding one entry per CDR3 protein. The sample yields approximately 720,000 distinct CDR3 sequences, approximately 19% seen once. Material for sequencing was blood. The receptors shown here come from a woman aged 45-59 years with Graves' hyperthyroidism that later progressed to Graves' ophthalmopathy.

This clonotype appeared many times. This chain's CDR3 is CASSEYGDTLDTQYF. In nucleotides, the CDR3 is TGTGCCAGCAGTGAATACGGGGACACCTTGGATACGCAGTATTTT. The V and J genes are TRBV6-1 and TRBJ2-3, with a possible D match to TRBD1 (6 bases). The V and J ends lost 2 bases and 6 bases respectively, with 15 bases between them. Germline assignment: CDR1 MNHNS and CDR2 SASEGT. The CDR3 has 15 amino acids.

This clonotype appeared many times. The V gene is TRBV24-1, the J gene TRBJ1-1, with D maybe TRBD1 (5 bases). CDR3 length: 12 residues. Trimming took off 5 bases at V and 7 bases at J, with 10 bases between the two ends. CDR1 and CDR2 from the germline V gene are KGHDR and SFDVKD. CDR3 nucleotide sequence: TGTGCCACCAGTGCCGGGGACCATGAAGCTTTCTTT. Protein: CATSAGDHEAFF.

This clonotype was found a few times. V and J are TRBV20-1 and TRBJ2-1, with TRBD2 matching 15 bases. Germline V gene lookup returns CDR1 DFQATT and CDR2 SNEGSKA (reference sequence). The CDR3 runs to 18 residues. The junction had 10 bases not matched to a gene; V was cut back by 1 base and J by 6 bases. The CDR3 DNA sequence: TGCAGTGCTAGAGCGTATGGGACTAGCGGGGGGAGTGCCAATGAGCAGTTCTTC. Protein: CSARAYGTSGGSANEQFF.

This chain connects TRBV6-1 to TRBJ1-1; 7 bases align to TRBD1. CDR3 size: 16 residues. Germline-derived CDR1 and CDR2 are MNHNS and SASEGT. Unmatched junction bases numbered 14, after V lost 5 bases and J lost 5 bases. CDR3 region: CASSRQGSLVETEAFF. The CDR3 region has the DNA TGTGCCAGCAGTCGACAGGGAAGTCTCGTGGAAACTGAAGCTTTCTTT.

The sample holds a few counts of this clonotype. Here the CDR3 reads CASSQDRVAGGYQETQYF. DNA for the CDR3: TGTGCCAGCAGCCAAGATCGCGTAGCGGGGGGTTACCAAGAGACCCAGTACTTC. The chain uses TRBV4-2 and TRBJ2-5; 10 bases match TRBD2. The ends lost 0 bases at V and 0 bases at J; junction bases unmatched: 7. This CDR3 has 18 amino acids. CDR1 is LGHNA and CDR2 is YNFKEQ in the germline V gene.

This clonotype was counted ten times or more. The V call is TRBV11-1, the J call TRBJ1-1; TRBD1 matches at 8 bases. J was trimmed by 3 bases and V by 8 bases; bases with no gene match: 8. The CDR3 length is 14 residues. Germline values: CDR1 SGHAT, CDR2 FQDESV (reference sequence). The CDR3 region is CASGTGEIYTEAFF. The CDR3 coding sequence is TGTGCCAGCGGGACAGGCGAAATCTACACTGAAGCTTTCTTT.

In its sample, this clonotype was seen a few times. This chain joins TRBV7-9 and TRBJ1-1; 9 bases line up with TRBD1. After removal of 5 bases from V and 6 bases from J, the junction contained 19 bases not matched to a gene. Germline-derived CDR1 and CDR2 are SEHNR and FQNEAQ (reference sequence). The CDR3 runs to 18 residues. For the CDR3, the DNA is TGTGCCAGCAGCCGTGGACCGGGACAGGGCTTTCCGAGCCCTGAAGCTTTCTTT. Amino acids: CASSRGPGQGFPSPEAFF.

This clonotype was picked up a small number of times. The rearrangement uses TRBV9 and TRBJ1-4; TRBD1 aligns across 8 bases. Trimming took 4 bases from V and 4 from J; bases not matched to a gene: 3. Germline V gives CDR1 SGDLS, CDR2 YYNGEE. The CDR3 is 14 amino acids. This CDR3 is CASSLTGDNEKLFF. Written as DNA, the CDR3 is TGTGCCAGCAGCTTGACAGGGGATAATGAAAAACTGTTTTTT.